The rows below give T cell receptor beta chains drawn from one sample of a study of T cell repertoires in cytomegalovirus infection. TCRdb processed the reads anew with MiXCR; each CDR3 protein has one entry. The data show more than 250,000 distinct CDR3 sequences, around 25% seen once. What these receptors recognize is not known. This sample comprised cultured PBMCs, obtained from culture after CMV antigen stimulation. Receptor source: a human donor in good health (CMV status not recorded). Some clones in this sample may be carry-over from other donors' samples. Each CDR3 is given without its conserved first and last residue. Each record gives: V gene, CDR3 length, J gene, CDR3 protein.

TRBV7-2	11	TRBJ1-2	ASSFNREGGYT
TRBV5-4	16	TRBJ2-6	ASSLQDRGRAGANVLT
TRBV7-2	14	TRBJ1-6	ASSLDPGGGSSPLH
TRBV7-2	13	TRBJ2-3	ASSLVAGATDTQY
TRBV7-2	11	TRBJ1-4	ASSLKRGEKLF
TRBV7-9	14	TRBJ2-1	ASTLDGGGSYNEQF
TRBV5-6	12	TRBJ2-3	ASALGGSTDTQY
TRBV7-9	10	TRBJ1-1	ASSLPGGEAF
TRBV5-1	16	TRBJ1-4	ASSPDGQGLATNEKLF
TRBV19	15	TRBJ1-1	ASTKPLGLGMNTEAF
TRBV7-2	11	TRBJ2-7	ASSLMGAYEQY
TRBV7-2	10	TRBJ2-3	ASSFNSETQY
TRBV7-2	14	TRBJ1-5	ASSLVGQYSNQPQH
TRBV29-1	9	TRBJ2-5	SVVAGETQY
TRBV25-1	11	TRBJ1-5	ASSDWGNQPQH
TRBV7-6	12	TRBJ2-3	ASSHPGLGDTQY
TRBV7-9	13	TRBJ1-5	ASSLGGKSNQPQH
TRBV7-8	15	TRBJ2-3	ASSLAYGGRSTDTQY
TRBV4-1	14	TRBJ1-1	ASSPGPAAGGTEAF
TRBV10-2	11	TRBJ2-1	ASSESEGREQF
TRBV7-2	14	TRBJ2-1	ASSLVGTSGYNEQF
TRBV28	13	TRBJ1-6	ASSSGQLYNSPLH
TRBV28	14	TRBJ2-1	ASSLFGTSGYNEQF
TRBV12-3/TRBV12-4	9	TRBJ1-2	ASSSRGGYT
TRBV7-2	14	TRBJ1-2	ASSLALGRESRGYT
TRBV4-1	13	TRBJ2-1	ASSQETTLRNEQF
TRBV5-6	15	TRBJ2-3	ASSLTTIGVNTDTQY
TRBV10-3	13	TRBJ1-5	AISETQGSNQPQH
TRBV11-3	12	TRBJ2-2	ASSPTGFAGELF
TRBV6-4	14	TRBJ2-1	ASSDSGQGAYNEQF
TRBV12-3/TRBV12-4	14	TRBJ2-1	ASTPVVEGGPPEQF
TRBV28	12	TRBJ1-2	ASSLFSGNYGYT
TRBV18	15	TRBJ2-6	ASSRIQGLAGANVLT
TRBV7-9	13	TRBJ1-2	ASSLLGQTSYGYT
TRBV5-8	12	TRBJ2-1	ASSLGEPYNEQF
TRBV20-1	12	TRBJ1-1	SARGTRMNTEAF
TRBV7-9	13	TRBJ1-1	ASSFPTGGYTEAF
TRBV7-2	13	TRBJ2-7	ASSPSGAGFDEQY
TRBV12-3/TRBV12-4	13	TRBJ1-1	ASSLPGRSSAEAF
TRBV7-2	13	TRBJ2-3	ASSLGSGFTDTQY